This T cell receptor beta chain comes out of a study of metastatic and nonmetastatic thyroid tumors. Thyroid surgery took place with no prior treatment in any patient. The CDR3 consists of 14 residues. The germline V gene encodes CDR1 LNHNV and CDR2 YYDKDF (reference sequence). The ends were cut back, 0 bases at V and 7 bases at J, with 7 bases in the middle. TCRdb ran MiXCR on the PCR reads. Counted here are tens of thousands of clones, less than 5% occurring once; the ten biggest clones make up around 9.6%. This clone was observed at least ten times. The source material was blood. The chain carries TRBV15 and TRBJ1-6, with D possibly matching TRBD1 (5 bases). The receptor comes from a female donor with papillary thyroid cancer or a benign thyroid nodule (not recorded which). Some clones in this sample may be carry-over from other donors' samples. The CDR3 DNA reads as TGTGCCACCAGCAGAGATGGGGGGAATTCACCCCTCCACTTT. Translating it yields CATSRDGGNSPLHF. The full variable domain, in which reference TRBV15 and TRBJ1-6 provide the parts outside the CDR3, is DAMVIQNPRYQVTQFGKPVTLSCSQTLNHNVMYWYQQKSSQAPKLLFHYYDKDFNNEADTPDNFQSRRPNTSFCFLDIRSPGLGDTAMYLCATSRDGGNSPLHFGNGTRLTVT.